The entry below describes one T cell receptor (beta chain). This specimen belongs to a study of cytomegalovirus exposure and HLA in healthy donors. PCR primers comprised 60 Vbeta and 13 Jbeta primers. Profiling relied on immunoSEQ multiplex PCR, and the TCRdb table lists in-frame clones only, not all of them. The sample carries roughly 27,000 clones, roughly 66% recorded once. This CDR3 is 14 amino acids long. Trimming stripped 1 base from V and 7 bases from J, with 11 bases between. Germline V gene data show CDR1 as MGHRA and CDR2 as YSYEKL. The TCR originated in a male donor in good health and CMV-seropositive. The specimen sequenced was PBMCs. The chain carries TRBV4-1 and TRBJ2-1; TRBD2 is a possible D gene (6 bases). CDR3 sequence: CASSQGLAINEQFF. The DNA for the CDR3 is TGCGCCAGCAGCCAAGGGCTAGCGATAAATGAGCAGTTCTTC.